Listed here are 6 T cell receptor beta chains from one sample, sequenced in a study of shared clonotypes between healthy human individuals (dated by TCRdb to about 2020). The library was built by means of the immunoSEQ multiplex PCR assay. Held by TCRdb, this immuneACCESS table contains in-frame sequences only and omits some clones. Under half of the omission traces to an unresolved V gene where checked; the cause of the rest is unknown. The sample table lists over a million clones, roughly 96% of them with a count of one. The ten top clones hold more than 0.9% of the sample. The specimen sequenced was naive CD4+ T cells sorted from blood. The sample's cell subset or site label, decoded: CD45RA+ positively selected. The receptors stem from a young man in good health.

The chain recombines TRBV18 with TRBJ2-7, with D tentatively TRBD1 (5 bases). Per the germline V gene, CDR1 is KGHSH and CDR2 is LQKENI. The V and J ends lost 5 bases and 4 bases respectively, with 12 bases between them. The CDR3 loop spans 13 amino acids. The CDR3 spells CASSGARAYEQYF. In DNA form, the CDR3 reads TGTGCCAGCTCAGGGGCCAGGGCGTACGAGCAGTACTTC.

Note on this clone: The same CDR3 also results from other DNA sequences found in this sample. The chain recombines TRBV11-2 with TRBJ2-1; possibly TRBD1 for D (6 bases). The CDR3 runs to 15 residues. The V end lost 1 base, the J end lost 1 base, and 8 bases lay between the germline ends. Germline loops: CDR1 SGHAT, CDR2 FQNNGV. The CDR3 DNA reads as TGTGCCAGCAGCTTAGGAGGGGGTTCCTACAATGAGCAGTTCTTC. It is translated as CASSLGGGSYNEQFF.

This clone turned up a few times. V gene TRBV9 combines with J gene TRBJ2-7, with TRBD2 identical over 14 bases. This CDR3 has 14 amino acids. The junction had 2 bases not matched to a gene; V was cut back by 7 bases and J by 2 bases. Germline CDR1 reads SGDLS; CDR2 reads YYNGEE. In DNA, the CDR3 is TGTGCCAGCTCGACTAGCGGGAGGGCCTACGAGCAGTACTTC. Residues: CASSTSGRAYEQYF.

The CDR3 reads CASSDGTGGYEQYF. The CDR3 nucleotides read TGTGCCAGCAGTGACGGGACAGGGGGCTACGAGCAGTACTTC. The chain has TRBV2 and TRBJ2-7; 11 positions agree with TRBD1. CDR1 SNHLY and CDR2 FYNNEI come from the germline V gene. The CDR3 length is 14 residues. The V and J ends lost 3 bases and 3 bases, in that order; junction bases with no gene match: 1.

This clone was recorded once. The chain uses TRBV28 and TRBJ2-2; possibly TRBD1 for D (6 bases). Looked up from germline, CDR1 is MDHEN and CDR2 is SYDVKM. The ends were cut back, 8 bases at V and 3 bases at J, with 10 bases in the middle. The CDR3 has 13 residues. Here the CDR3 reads CASVGADTGELFF. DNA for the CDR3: TGTGCCAGCGTGGGGGCGGACACCGGGGAGCTGTTTTTT. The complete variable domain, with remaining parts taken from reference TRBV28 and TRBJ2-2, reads DVKVTQSSRYLVKRTGEKVFLECVQDMDHENMFWYRQDPGLGLRLIYFSYDVKMKEKGDIPEGYSVSREKKERFSLILESASTNQTSMYLCASVGADTGELFFGEGSRLTVL.

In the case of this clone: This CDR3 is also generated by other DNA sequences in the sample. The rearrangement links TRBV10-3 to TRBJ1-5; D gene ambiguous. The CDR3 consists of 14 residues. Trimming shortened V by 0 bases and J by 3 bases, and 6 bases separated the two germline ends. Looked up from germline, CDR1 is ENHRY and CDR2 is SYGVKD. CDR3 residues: CAISESGSNQPQHF. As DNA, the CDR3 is TGTGCCATCAGTGAGTCGGGGTCCAATCAGCCCCAGCATTTT.